Each of the 5 T cell receptor beta chains below was sequenced from the same sample in a study of T cell changes during pregnancy in multiple sclerosis. The data were produced by immunoSEQ multiplex PCR, yet TCRdb's version contains in-frame clones alone and is incomplete. This sample yields 70,000 to 100,000 clones, of which around 93% are seen a single time; 2% to 2.5% belongs to the top ten. The specimen was peripheral blood, collected in the third trimester of pregnancy. The receptor source for this set is a female donor with multiple sclerosis, enrolled in a pregnancy study.

This chain joins TRBV30 and TRBJ2-5, with D possibly being TRBD1 (7 bases). Trimming removed 0 bases at V and 6 bases at J, with 17 bases between. CDR3 length: 15 amino acids. Germline V lookup: CDR1 GTSNPN, CDR2 SVGIG (reference sequence). CDR3 DNA sequence: TGTGCCTGGAGTGTGGGAGGTCAGGGGGGCAAGACCCAGTACTTC. Protein product: CAWSVGGQGGKTQYF.

V usage is TRBV28 and J usage is TRBJ1-5; 11 bases agree with TRBD1. The CDR3 is 19 residues long. The J segment lost 2 bases and the V segment lost 6 bases, leaving 15 bases of the junction unmatched. Germline CDR1 and CDR2: MDHEN and SYDVKM. The CDR3: CASRREGTGGALRNQPQHF. CDR3 nucleotides: TGTGCCAGCAGACGTGAAGGGACAGGGGGAGCCTTGCGCAATCAGCCCCAGCATTTT.

This chain joins TRBV7-2 and TRBJ2-2; D is possibly TRBD2 (6 bases). The CDR3 is 16 residues long. Looked up from germline, CDR1 is SGHTA and CDR2 is FQGNSA. V was pared by 7 bases and J by 0 bases, with 15 bases between. The chain's CDR3 is CASTGSLGANTGELFF. The CDR3 DNA sequence: TGTGCCAGCACCGGGAGCCTAGGCGCGAACACCGGGGAGCTGTTTTTT.

The chain uses TRBV29-1 and TRBJ1-1, with unresolved D. Looked up from germline, CDR1 is SQVTM and CDR2 is ANQGSEA. The CDR3 consists of 11 residues. V was pared by 3 bases and J by 6 bases, with 8 bases between. CDR3: CSVDLASEAFF. The CDR3, as DNA: TGCAGCGTTGATTTGGCTTCTGAAGCTTTCTTT. Full variable domain (remainder filled in from reference TRBV29-1 and TRBJ1-1): SAVISQKPSRDICQRGTSLTIQCQVDSQVTMMFWYRQQPGQSLTLIATANQGSEATYESGFVIDKFPISRPNLTFSTLTVSNMSPEDSSIYLCSVDLASEAFFGQGTRLTVV.

V usage is TRBV5-4 and J usage is TRBJ2-3; maybe TRBD2 (5 bases). This CDR3 contains 15 residues. Trimming shortened V by 0 bases and J by 4 bases, and 12 bases separated the two germline ends. The germline V gene has CDR1 SGHNT and CDR2 YYREEE (reference sequence). CDR3 in amino acids: CASSLDSSSADTQYF. The DNA for the CDR3 is TGTGCCAGCAGCTTGGACTCTAGCTCCGCAGATACGCAGTATTTT.